This entry concerns a single T cell receptor (beta chain). The specificity of this receptor is unknown. This clone may be a read error of a much larger clone one base away. Here the CDR3 omits its conserved ending phenylalanine or tryptophan, so a read error is the likely source. The CDR3 has 16 amino acids, counting both end residues. The entry retains the CDR3 DNA only, 48 bases that are in frame from base 1. Between the V and J ends, shortened by 6 bases and 2 bases respectively, the junction contains 18 bases. Ophthalmopathy patients had moderately to severely active disease, Clinical Activity Score of at least 3, NOSPECS grade of at least 4, and duration under 3 months. Any patient with an uncontrolled infection, another autoimmune disease, pregnancy or lactation was excluded. Diagnoses relied on clinical symptoms, serum thyroxine and TRAb, thyroid ultrasound and orbital computed tomography. PBMCs were isolated from 10 ml of fresh peripheral blood by Ficoll-Paque density gradient centrifugation. Total RNA was extracted using Trizol reagent, and RNA quality was assessed on an Agilent 2100 Bioanalyzer.

This entry is derived from a study of T cells in Graves' hyperthyroidism and ophthalmopathy (dated by TCRdb to the late 2010s). Concerning the study at large: Peripheral blood was collected at initial diagnosis, before any treatment. To identify distinguishing TCR V-J signatures, a discovery cohort of 90 to 100 patients was used, comprising 43 with Graves' ophthalmopathy and some 57 with stable Graves' hyperthyroidism. The paper reports TCR Vbeta CDR3 sequencing of fewer than 150 peripheral blood samples: 43 ophthalmopathy, fewer than 85 hyperthyroidism and approximately 17 progressor patients. Prospective prediction of ophthalmopathy was tested in an independent validation cohort consisting of fewer than 20 hyperthyroidism patients and approximately 16 patients who later progressed to ophthalmopathy. Thyroid tissue and blood T-cell repertoires from over 5 Graves' hyperthyroidism patients were also compared in the study. After blood sampling, hyperthyroidism patients were treated with methimazole at a starting dose of 30 mg daily, and ophthalmopathy patients were treated with high-dose intravenous methylprednisolone. For training and testing, the approximately 97 patients in the discovery cohort were randomly divided in a 7:3 ratio.

The TCR beta CDR3 regions were amplified from RNA transcripts. A first-round RT-PCR of the TCR CDR3 used the HTBI primer set with the Qiagen OneStep RT-PCR kit. Libraries were constructed in a second round of multiplex PCR, after which size selection and purification were carried out. The libraries were sequenced on an Illumina HiSeq2000 using paired-end 100 bp reads. In the original analysis: SOAPnuke was used to process the raw data, with reads discarded if the reads contained adapters or uncalled bases, had a mean Phred below 15, or lacked an exact constant-primer or identifier match. COPE v1.2.5 was used to merge high-quality paired reads, and clonotypes were defined as unique nucleotide sequences. MiTCR v1.1 was used to align the clonotypes against IMGT TRBV, TRBD and TRBJ reference segments. The analysis included only V-J combinations with a frequency above 0.0001, which together covered approximately 99% of the repertoires. A TCS score was defined as the ratio of F50 (clonal expansion) to E x V (chaos), with BLOSUM62-based TCRdist applied between CDR3 peptides within each V-J. Welch's t-statistics and random forest reduced around 520 V-J features to fewer than 15, which were used in a naive Bayes classifier (R e1071). TCRdb handled the public reads itself, with Q25 trimming in fastp and clone calling in MiXCR, and kept productive beta chains. Duplicate CDR3 protein sequences are folded into a single record with the most common DNA and genes. The V and J calls were not made by the authors but by TCRdb's processing. Present in this sample are about half a million distinct CDR3 sequences, approximately 20% of which were seen just once. Approximately 50% of the sample is held by the ten biggest clonotypes.

Broad study findings and their caveats: Blood samples also contained most of the expanded thyroid clonotypes (frequency above 0.001), which suggests that blood repertoires may reflect thyroid immune responses. In validation, progression to ophthalmopathy was predicted by the model with around 71% sensitivity and 72% to 85% specificity, a median of around 5.9 months before onset. No statistical method was used to set the sample size in advance, and investigators knew the group allocation. Ophthalmopathy was separated from stable hyperthyroidism by a 13 V-J signature model, with 87.88% sensitivity and roughly 81% specificity obtained in cross-validation and 80%/75% obtained in testing.

The chain couples TRBV12-3 or TRBV12-4 to TRBJ2-3; the D match is possibly TRBD1 or TRBD2, with 7 bases aligned in each. The sequence was obtained from a man aged 35 to 55 with Graves' ophthalmopathy. The sequenced sample consisted of blood. Read as DNA, the sequence is TGTGCCAGCAGGCCCAGGGGGGGGGTTCCCACAGATACGCAGTATCTT. Its protein product is CASRPRGGVPTDTQYL.